The 14 T cell receptor beta chains in this list originate from one sample, sequenced in a study of T cell changes during pregnancy in multiple sclerosis. Profiling relied on immunoSEQ multiplex PCR, and the TCRdb table lists in-frame clones only, not all of them. The profile shows 50,000 or so clones, just under 95% of them singletons. The sample in question was CD8+ T cells from peripheral blood mononuclear cells, obtained after pregnancy. All receptors come from a female donor with multiple sclerosis, enrolled in a pregnancy study.

This chain uses TRBV6-1 with TRBJ2-2; possible D gene TRBD1, 6 bases. The germline gives CDR1 MNHNS, CDR2 SASEGT. Trimming removed 10 bases at V and 2 bases at J, with 11 bases between. The CDR3 has 13 amino acids. CDR3: CAIRTVNTGELFF. The CDR3 region has the DNA TGTGCCATTCGGACAGTAAACACCGGGGAGCTGTTTTTT.

For the CDR3, the DNA is TGTGCCAGCAGGGACCTAGCGGGAGGACTCACGGTCTACGAGCAGTACTTC. This gives the protein CASRDLAGGLTVYEQYF. The J gene is TRBJ2-7, the V gene TRBV28; 11 bases agree with TRBD2. The junction had 13 bases not matched to a gene; V was cut back by 6 bases and J by 3 bases. The CDR3 is 17 residues long. Germline loops: CDR1 MDHEN, CDR2 SYDVKM. Using reference TRBV28 and TRBJ2-7 for the parts outside the CDR3, the full variable domain is DVKVTQSSRYLVKRTGEKVFLECVQDMDHENMFWYRQDPGLGLRLIYFSYDVKMKEKGDIPEGYSVSREKKERFSLILESASTNQTSMYLCASRDLAGGLTVYEQYFGPGTRLTVT.

This sequence joins TRBV27 and TRBJ2-1; the match to TRBD1 covers 9 bases. Trimming cost V 5 bases and J 4 bases; bases outside gene matches: 18. The CDR3 runs to 19 residues. In germline, CDR1 is MNHEY, CDR2 SMNVEV (reference sequence). CDR3 nucleotides: TGTGCCAGCAGTACCTTGGGGGTTACGGGACAGGGCTTATACAATGAGCAGTTCTTC. Encoded protein: CASSTLGVTGQGLYNEQFF.

The chain has TRBV7-9 and TRBJ1-1; 9 bases match TRBD1. V lost 2 bases, J lost 5 bases, and 6 bases stayed unmatched. CDR1 SEHNR and CDR2 FQNEAQ come from the germline V gene (reference sequence). This CDR3 has 15 residues. Here the CDR3 DNA reads TGTGCCAGCAGCTTACCCGGGACAGGGCATACTGAAGCTTTCTTT. Its protein is CASSLPGTGHTEAFF.

The V call is TRBV7-9, the J call TRBJ2-5, with 10 bases aligning to TRBD2. The J call may be in error: the DNA end matches TRBJ2-7 better. CDR3 length equals 15 residues. Germline V lookup: CDR1 SEHNR, CDR2 FQNEAQ (reference sequence). CDR3 residues: CASSWGGTSVYEQYF. The CDR3 DNA follows: TGTGCCAGCAGCTGGGGTGGGACTAGCGTCTACGAGCAGTACTTC.

Turning to this clone: A much larger clone lies one base from this, so it may be a read error. V and J are TRBV29-1 and TRBJ1-4; D might be TRBD1 (6 bases). Trimming stripped 6 bases from V and 4 bases from J, with 12 bases between. CDR1 SQVTM and CDR2 ANQGSEA come from the germline V gene. The CDR3 extends over 13 amino acids. The CDR3 DNA sequence: TGCAGCGTCCTCAACAGGGATAATGAAAAACTGTTTTTT. Its translation is CSVLNRDNEKLFF.

The DNA for the CDR3 is TGTGCCAGCAGCTTCGGCAATGAGCAGTTCTTC. It codes for CASSFGNEQFF. The rearrangement uses TRBV7-8 and TRBJ2-1; unclear D gene. Trimming left V 3 bases short and J 6 bases short, with 3 bases between. This CDR3 comprises 11 residues. The germline V gene has CDR1 SGHVS and CDR2 FQNEAQ.

This rearrangement joins TRBV9 to TRBJ2-2, with 7 bases lining up with TRBD2. The CDR3 has 17 amino acids. The germline V gene encodes CDR1 SGDLS and CDR2 YYNGEE. With 4 bases clipped from V and 0 bases from J, the junction kept 9 bases outside the gene matches. The DNA of the CDR3 is TGTGCCAGCAGCCATAGTGGGCTAGCGGCGAACACCGGGGAGCTGTTTTTT. Amino acids: CASSHSGLAANTGELFF.

The chain has TRBV19 and TRBJ1-1, with a possible D match to TRBD1 (6 bases). This CDR3 is built from 14 residues. The germline CDR1 and CDR2 sequences are LNHDA and SQIVND (reference sequence). V was trimmed by 9 bases and J by 3 bases, leaving 17 bases between them. The CDR3 loop is CASHRVGADTEAFF. The CDR3 DNA sequence: TGTGCCAGCCACAGGGTCGGGGCGGACACTGAAGCTTTCTTT.

This chain links TRBV7-9 with TRBJ1-1; a possible D gene is TRBD1 (6 bases). The CDR3 contains 15 residues. Germline CDR1 and CDR2: SEHNR and FQNEAQ (reference sequence). The germline V and J ends were trimmed by 0 bases and 0 bases, with 8 bases remaining between them. The chain's CDR3 is CASSLAQGMNTEAFF. In DNA, the CDR3 is TGTGCCAGCAGCTTAGCGCAGGGGATGAACACTGAAGCTTTCTTT. Complete variable domain (other parts from reference TRBV7-9 and TRBJ1-1): DTGVSQNPRHKITKRGQNVTFRCDPISEHNRLYWYRQTLGQGPEFLTYFQNEAQLEKSRLLSDRFSAERPKGSFSTLEIQRTEQGDSAMYLCASSLAQGMNTEAFFGQGTRLTVV.

This clone has just one count. The V gene is TRBV4-1, the J gene TRBJ1-2, with 7 bases lining up with TRBD1. V shed 4 bases, J shed 4 bases, and the junction held 6 bases outside the gene matches. CDR3 size: 14 residues. From germline, CDR1 is MGHRA and CDR2 YSYEKL. CDR3 coding DNA: TGCGCCAGCAGCCCCAGACAGGGCCTCTATGGCTACACCTTC. Its translation is CASSPRQGLYGYTF.

The chain employs TRBV20-1 and TRBJ2-7, with TRBD1 matching over 9 bases. V trimming: 6 bases; J trimming: 3 bases; junction bases outside the gene matches: 0. This CDR3 is built from 11 residues. Germline-derived CDR1 and CDR2 are DFQATT and SNEGSKA (reference sequence). CDR3 protein: CSAGQGYEQYF. The DNA of the CDR3 is TGCAGTGCGGGACAGGGCTACGAGCAGTACTTC.

The V call is TRBV23-1, the J call TRBJ2-7; 8 bases line up with TRBD1. TRBV23-1 is filed as an ORF, its function uncertain. The V segment lost 0 bases and the J segment 6 bases; nucleotides outside the gene matches: 13. CDR3 size: 17 residues. The CDR3 DNA reads TGCGCCAGCAGTCAATCCCCATTCCCAGGGGGCTCGGTCGAGCAGTACTTC. This codes for CASSQSPFPGGSVEQYF.

The V call is TRBV7-9, the J call TRBJ2-1; TRBD2 aligns across 8 bases. J gave up 6 bases and V 0 bases, and 7 bases lay outside the gene matches. CDR1 SEHNR and CDR2 FQNEAQ come from the germline V gene (reference sequence). The CDR3 is made up of 16 amino acids. CDR3 loop: CASSLAAGLAGNEQFF. For the CDR3, the DNA is TGTGCCAGCAGCTTAGCTGCCGGACTAGCCGGCAATGAGCAGTTCTTC.